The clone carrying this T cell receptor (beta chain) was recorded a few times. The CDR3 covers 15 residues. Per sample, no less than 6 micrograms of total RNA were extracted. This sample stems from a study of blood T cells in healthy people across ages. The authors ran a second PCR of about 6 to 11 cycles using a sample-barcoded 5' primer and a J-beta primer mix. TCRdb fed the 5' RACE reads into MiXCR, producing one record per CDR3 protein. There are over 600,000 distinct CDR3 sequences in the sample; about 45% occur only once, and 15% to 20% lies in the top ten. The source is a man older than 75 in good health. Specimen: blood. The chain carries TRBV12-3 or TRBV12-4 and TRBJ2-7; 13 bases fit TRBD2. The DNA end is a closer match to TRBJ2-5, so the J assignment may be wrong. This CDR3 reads CASSPLAGGPETQYF. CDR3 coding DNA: TGTGCCAGCAGCCCACTAGCGGGAGGGCCCGAGACCCAGTACTTC.